One and the same sample provided the 18 T cell receptor beta chains below, sequenced in a study of blood T cells in healthy people across ages. Through a sample-barcoded 5' primer and a J-beta primer mix, a second PCR was run for about 6 to 12 cycles. TCRdb redid the calling of the 5' RACE reads with MiXCR, one entry per CDR3 protein. The sample yields 700,000 to 950,000 distinct CDR3 sequences, 58% seen once. Sequenced material: blood. These receptors were taken from a young man in good health.

The DNA for the CDR3 is TGCAGCGTTGGAATTCCGAGACAGGGGGCCCATGAGCAGTTCTTC. The encoded protein is CSVGIPRQGAHEQFF. The rearrangement uses TRBV29-1 and TRBJ2-1; 10 positions agree with TRBD1. The CDR3 covers 15 residues. Germline CDR1 is SQVTM and CDR2 is ANQGSEA. V trimming: 4 bases; J trimming: 8 bases; junction bases outside the gene matches: 11.

The chain is built from TRBV7-9 and TRBJ2-3; D is ambiguous. V shed 4 bases and J shed 2 bases, with 19 bases lying between them. Germline CDR1 reads SEHNR; CDR2 reads FQNEAQ (reference sequence). This CDR3 has 17 amino acids. The CDR3 nucleotides read TGTGCCAGCAGCTCCCCGACCCTCTTGGCGCCCACAGATACGCAGTATTTT. Its protein is CASSSPTLLAPTDTQYF.

The chain carries TRBV4-2 and TRBJ2-5; 8 nucleotides agree with TRBD2. Trimming took 0 bases from V and 11 from J; bases not matched to a gene: 14. This CDR3 comprises 16 residues. Germline V gene sequence: CDR1 LGHNA, CDR2 YNFKEQ. The CDR3 bases are TGTGCCAGCAGCCAAGATTACGAGCGGGGGTACAATGAGCAGTACTTC. Its protein is CASSQDYERGYNEQYF.

The chain links TRBV20-1 to TRBJ2-6, with TRBD1 as a possible D gene (6 bases). Germline CDR1 and CDR2: DFQATT and SNEGSKA (reference sequence). This CDR3 contains 17 residues. V shed 6 bases and J shed 0 bases, with 18 bases lying between them. In DNA form, the CDR3 reads TGCAGTGCCACCTTGAGGGACAAACTCTCTGGGGCCAACGTCCTGACTTTC. This codes for CSATLRDKLSGANVLTF.

This clonotype turned up a few times. The chain combines TRBV25-1 with TRBJ2-5, with TRBD1 matching over 8 bases. V shed 5 bases and J 2 bases; nucleotides not matched to a gene: 10. The CDR3 spans 16 residues. The germline V gene encodes CDR1 MGHDK and CDR2 SYGVNS. The chain's CDR3 is CASSSLGQAPQETQYF. The DNA for the CDR3 is TGTGCCAGCAGTAGCCTGGGACAGGCCCCACAAGAGACCCAGTACTTC. The whole variable domain, remainder taken from reference TRBV25-1 and TRBJ2-5, is EADIYQTPRYLVIGTGKKITLECSQTMGHDKMYWYQQDPGMELHLIHYSYGVNSTEKGDLSSESTVSRIRTEHFPLTLESARPSHTSQYLCASSSLGQAPQETQYFGPGTRLLVL.

This chain connects TRBV29-1 to TRBJ1-1, with D hard to call. CDR1 is SQVTM, CDR2 ANQGSEA, per germline. CDR3 length: 13 residues. The V end was cut by 5 bases, the J end by 0 bases, with 10 bases between. The CDR3 region is CSVQAWMNTEAFF. CDR3 DNA sequence: TGCAGCGTTCAAGCCTGGATGAACACTGAAGCTTTCTTT.

The chain combines TRBV20-1 with TRBJ2-5; 8 bases match TRBD1. The CDR3 runs to 15 residues. CDR1 is DFQATT, CDR2 SNEGSKA, per germline (reference sequence). The V gene end was trimmed by 7 bases and the J gene end by 5 bases; junction bases not matched to a gene: 15. In nucleotides, the CDR3 is TGCAGTGGTCCGGACAGGGTTGGTTCGGGGGAGACCCAGTACTTC. Protein: CSGPDRVGSGETQYF.

The chain employs TRBV12-3 or TRBV12-4 and TRBJ2-4; D is perhaps TRBD2 (6 bases). The J call could be wrong; TRBJ2-7 is a better fit for the DNA end. This CDR3 has 16 residues. CDR3 region: CASRISGGGANNEQYF. In DNA form, the CDR3 reads TGTGCCAGCAGAATCTCCGGGGGAGGCGCAAACAACGAGCAGTACTTC.

V and J are TRBV20-1 and TRBJ2-1; TRBD2 matches at 15 bases. V trimming: 2 bases; J trimming: 10 bases; junction bases outside the gene matches: 6. The CDR3 has 15 residues. Looked up from germline, CDR1 is DFQATT and CDR2 is SNEGSKA (reference sequence). The CDR3 DNA follows: TGCAGTGCTAGAAATGGGACTAGCGGGAGGAGAGAGCAGTTCTTC. It is translated as CSARNGTSGRREQFF.

The rearrangement uses TRBV14 and TRBJ2-7; either TRBD1 or TRBD2 may fit D (5 bases each). The CDR3 runs 15 residues. The germline V gene has CDR1 SGHDN and CDR2 FVKESK. V was shortened by 4 bases and J by 0 bases, with 13 bases between the two germline ends. The CDR3 protein is CASSREGHSSYEQYF. The CDR3 nucleotides are TGTGCCAGCAGCCGCGAGGGGCACAGCTCCTACGAGCAGTACTTC.

This clonotype was detected only a few times. This sequence joins TRBV29-1 and TRBJ1-1, with D perhaps TRBD1 (5 bases). Per the germline V gene, CDR1 is SQVTM and CDR2 is ANQGSEA. The CDR3 sequence is 12 residues long. V was trimmed by 7 bases and J by 3 bases, leaving 12 bases between them. The CDR3, as DNA: TGCAGCGGGGTCAGGGTTGACACTGAAGCTTTCTTT. It yields the protein CSGVRVDTEAFF.

The V and J genes are TRBV29-1 and TRBJ1-4, with D perhaps TRBD1 (5 bases). From germline, CDR1 is SQVTM and CDR2 ANQGSEA. V lost 1 base and J lost 8, with 20 bases in between. This CDR3 is 16 amino acids long. Here the CDR3 reads CSVEGGAGSPGEKLFF. The CDR3, as DNA: TGCAGCGTTGAAGGAGGGGCAGGGTCGCCAGGCGAAAAACTGTTTTTT.

The V gene is TRBV2, the J gene TRBJ2-7; tentative D call: TRBD2 (6 bases). The CDR3 is made up of 13 amino acids. Germline CDR1 reads SNHLY; CDR2 reads FYNNEI. The V end was cut by 9 bases, the J end by 2 bases, with 14 bases between. CDR3 nucleotides: TGTGCCAGTCTAGCGCACCACGCCTACGAGCAGTACTTC. Protein sequence: CASLAHHAYEQYF.

V usage is TRBV20-1 and J usage is TRBJ2-1; D possibly corresponds to TRBD1 (6 bases). Germline CDR1 is DFQATT and CDR2 is SNEGSKA (reference sequence). This CDR3 spans 11 amino acids. This CDR3 is CSGQISYEQFF. The CDR3 DNA is TGCAGCGGACAGATTAGCTACGAGCAGTTCTTC.

This rearrangement joins TRBV20-1 to TRBJ2-1; 13 positions match TRBD2. With V trimmed by 7 bases and J by 7 bases, 1 base remained unmatched. This CDR3 has 12 amino acids. Germline V gives CDR1 DFQATT, CDR2 SNEGSKA (reference sequence). CDR3 amino acids: CSVGLAGNEQFF. CDR3 coding DNA: TGCAGTGTGGGACTAGCGGGGAATGAGCAGTTCTTC.

The V gene is TRBV3-1, the J gene TRBJ2-7, with 9 positions matching TRBD2. V gave up 3 bases and J gave up 2 bases; unmatched junction bases: 2. The CDR3 consists of 14 residues. Germline lookup yields CDR1 LGHDT and CDR2 YNNKEL (reference sequence). The CDR3 is CASSQTSGAYEQYF. CDR3 nucleotide sequence: TGTGCCAGCAGCCAGACTAGCGGAGCCTACGAGCAGTACTTC.

This clonotype was counted only a few times. The rearrangement links TRBV29-1 to TRBJ2-3; 8 bases match TRBD2. From germline, CDR1 is SQVTM and CDR2 ANQGSEA. The length of the CDR3 is 13 residues. Germline trimming cut 4 bases from V and 6 bases from J; bases unmatched to any gene: 6. This CDR3 reads CSVGGLAFDTQYF. The CDR3 DNA reads TGCAGCGTTGGAGGACTAGCATTTGATACGCAGTATTTT.

This clonotype appeared a few times. The gene calls are TRBV6-1 and TRBJ2-7; TRBD2 agrees at 8 bases. From germline, CDR1 is MNHNS and CDR2 SASEGT. CDR3 length: 17 residues. The V segment lost 8 bases and the J segment 2 bases; nucleotides outside the gene matches: 17. The CDR3 reads CASPGGGVRSGTYEQYF. The CDR3 bases are TGTGCCAGCCCGGGAGGGGGTGTGCGATCTGGGACCTACGAGCAGTACTTC.